What follows are 13 T cell receptor beta chains derived from one specimen sequenced in a study of blood T cell repertoires in COVID-19. Sequenced by immunoSEQ multiplex PCR; TCRdb stores in-frame clones only, minus some. The profile shows about 280,000 clones, 75% to 90% of them singletons. The sample was PBMCs or T cells enriched from blood (not recorded which). The source is a woman aged 45-60 years who had recovered from COVID-19.

The chain combines TRBV7-6 with TRBJ1-3; D is unresolved. CDR3 length equals 15 residues. The V and J ends lost 2 bases and 0 bases respectively, with 8 bases between them. Germline CDR1 is SGHVS and CDR2 is FNYEAQ. The CDR3 DNA reads TGTGCCAGCAGCTTAACGGGATCCTCTGGAAACACCATATATTTT. The encoded protein is CASSLTGSSGNTIYF.

The CDR3 DNA sequence: TGTGCCTGGAACGGTTACAGTACCTATGGCTACACCTTC. This encodes CAWNGYSTYGYTF. The chain uses TRBV30 and TRBJ1-2; D is unresolved. With 4 bases removed from V and 4 bases from J, the gap between germline ends came to 13 bases. Germline V gives CDR1 GTSNPN, CDR2 SVGIG (reference sequence). CDR3 length: 13 amino acids.

The chain carries TRBV12-3 or TRBV12-4 and TRBJ1-2; 7 bases are shared with TRBD1. There are 13 residues in the CDR3. V shed 5 bases and J 8 bases; nucleotides not matched to a gene: 8. The CDR3: CASSRGQALGYTF. The CDR3, as DNA: TGTGCCAGCAGTCGTGGACAGGCTCTAGGCTACACCTTC.

This clone was seen only once. The V gene is TRBV30, the J gene TRBJ1-1; the D gene is possibly TRBD1 (5 bases). Trimming stripped 2 bases from V and 6 bases from J, with 10 bases between. The germline V gene encodes CDR1 GTSNPN and CDR2 SVGIG (reference sequence). The CDR3 consists of 12 residues. CDR3: CAWSPQTAEAFF. The CDR3 DNA follows: TGTGCCTGGAGTCCCCAGACAGCTGAAGCTTTCTTT.

The chain recombines TRBV11-2 with TRBJ2-5; 11 nucleotides align to TRBD2. Germline V gene lookup returns CDR1 SGHAT and CDR2 FQNNGV. CDR3 length equals 15 residues. The V and J ends lost 3 bases and 5 bases, in that order; junction bases with no gene match: 5. As DNA, the CDR3 is TGTGCCAGCAGCTTTACTAGCGGGAGCTCGGAGACCCAGTACTTC. Amino acid sequence: CASSFTSGSSETQYF.

The rearrangement joins TRBV6-5 to TRBJ2-7; 10 bases align to TRBD2. The germline V gene encodes CDR1 MNHEY and CDR2 SVGAGI. Unmatched junction bases numbered 6, after V lost 7 bases and J lost 6 bases. The CDR3 consists of 13 residues. Here the CDR3 reads CASTSAGGLEQYF. CDR3 DNA: TGTGCCAGCACCTCAGCGGGAGGGCTCGAGCAGTACTTC.

The J gene is TRBJ1-6, the V gene TRBV5-1; 7 positions agree with TRBD1. Trimming removed 4 bases from V and 8 bases from J; junction bases left unmatched: 6. From germline, CDR1 is SGHRS and CDR2 YFSETQ. The CDR3 is 14 amino acids. The CDR3: CASSSDREYSPLHF. CDR3 bases: TGCGCCAGCAGCAGCGACAGGGAATATTCACCCCTCCACTTT. Full variable domain (remainder filled in from reference TRBV5-1 and TRBJ1-6): KAGVTQTPRYLIKTRGQQVTLSCSPISGHRSVSWYQQTPGQGLQFLFEYFSETQRNKGNFPGRFSGRQFSNSRSEMNVSTLELGDSALYLCASSSDREYSPLHFGNGTRLTVT.

The chain joins TRBV6-6 to TRBJ1-1; 12 bases are a match to TRBD1. The CDR3 is 14 residues long. V trimming: 5 bases; J trimming: 7 bases; junction bases outside the gene matches: 5. Germline V gives CDR1 MNHNY, CDR2 SVGAGI (reference sequence). The CDR3 coding sequence is TGTGCCAGCAGTGGGGACAGGGGGCTTGTTGAAGCTTTCTTT. Its translation is CASSGDRGLVEAFF.

CDR3: CASSQGVGAFF. CDR3 DNA: TGTGCCAGCAGTCAGGGGGTGGGAGCTTTCTTT. The chain carries TRBV12-3 or TRBV12-4 and TRBJ1-1; 7 bases are shared with TRBD1. The V and J ends lost 5 bases and 10 bases, in that order; junction bases with no gene match: 4. The CDR3 has 11 amino acids.

V gene TRBV19 combines with J gene TRBJ2-1; TRBD2 aligns across 9 bases. The V segment lost 4 bases and the J segment 4 bases; nucleotides outside the gene matches: 5. The CDR3 consists of 15 residues. Germline V gene lookup returns CDR1 LNHDA and CDR2 SQIVND (reference sequence). The CDR3 reads CASSTRTSVYNEQFF. The DNA of the CDR3 is TGTGCCAGTAGTACACGGACTAGCGTGTACAATGAGCAGTTCTTC.

This clone was seen more than once but under ten times. CDR3 sequence reads: CASSLAFGVVNTEAFF. The CDR3 DNA sequence: TGCGCCAGCAGCTTGGCTTTCGGGGTGGTGAACACTGAAGCTTTCTTT. The rearrangement links TRBV5-1 to TRBJ1-1; D not certain. Germline CDR1 reads SGHRS; CDR2 reads YFSETQ. The CDR3 is made up of 16 amino acids. V lost 0 bases to trimming and J lost 0 bases, with 12 bases between them.

A single count supports this clone. J is TRBJ2-3 and V is TRBV30; the D gene is possibly TRBD1 (6 bases). Looked up from germline, CDR1 is GTSNPN and CDR2 is SVGIG (reference sequence). The CDR3 has 15 amino acids. Trimming took off 2 bases at V and 3 bases at J, with 15 bases between the two ends. The CDR3, as DNA: TGTGCCTGGAGTAATGGACAGAGGCAAACAGATACGCAGTATTTT. Protein product: CAWSNGQRQTDTQYF. Variable domain in full (rest from reference TRBV30 and TRBJ2-3): SQTIHQWPATLVQPVGSPLSLECTVEGTSNPNLYWYRQAAGRGLQLLFYSVGIGQISSEVPQNLSASRPQDRQFILSSKKLLLSDSGFYLCAWSNGQRQTDTQYFGPGTRLTVL.

The rearrangement joins TRBV7-2 to TRBJ2-3; 8 bases line up with TRBD2. The germline CDR1 and CDR2 sequences are SGHTA and FQGNSA. V trimming: 4 bases; J trimming: 3 bases; junction bases outside the gene matches: 6. CDR3 length equals 15 residues. As DNA, the CDR3 is TGTGCCAGCAGCTCTATAGCGGGACGGACAGATACGCAGTATTTT. This encodes CASSSIAGRTDTQYF. Complete variable domain (other parts from reference TRBV7-2 and TRBJ2-3): GAGVSQSPSNKVTEKGKDVELRCDPISGHTALYWYRQSLGQGLEFLIYFQGNSAPDKSGLPSDRFSAERTGGSVSTLTIQRTQQEDSAVYLCASSSIAGRTDTQYFGPGTRLTVL.